This TCR beta chain was profiled in a study of T cell repertoires in cytomegalovirus infection. Study at large: Newly reported HLA-C-restricted and thoroughly characterized HLA-B-restricted CMV epitopes were employed.

Study-wide results and limits: Cumulative public TCR beta family frequency identified carriers of CMV plus the relevant HLA.

Using its own MiXCR run on the reads, TCRdb lists one record per CDR3 protein. The sample consists of around 300,000 distinct CDR3 sequences, 20% to 25% of them appearing once. Concerning this clonotype: Its antigen is currently unknown.

This TCR derives from a human donor in good health (CMV status not recorded). Some clones in this sample may be carry-over from other donors' samples. Sequenced material: cultured PBMCs, taken from culture after CMV antigen stimulation.

CDR3 coding DNA: TGTGCCAGCAGCCCCTCAGTTGGAAATGAAAAACTGTTTTTT. Translation: CASSPSVGNEKLFF. This chain connects TRBV11-2 to TRBJ1-4; D call uncertain. V lost 5 bases and J 5 bases, leaving 12 bases between the germline ends. CDR3 size: 14 residues. Germline V gene data show CDR1 as SGHAT and CDR2 as FQNNGV.